These 15 T cell receptor beta chains originate from one sample sequenced in a study of molecular identifiers for immune sequencing clone quantification. TCRdb reprocessed the PCR reads via MiXCR and lists one record per CDR3 protein. This sample carries about 500,000 distinct CDR3 sequences, 25% of them seen once, and the ten largest clones take approximately 0.8%. Material: naive CD8+ T cells from blood, with Jurkat cell RNA spiked in. Subset denoted: FACS-sorted CD8+CD4-CCR7+CD45RA+ naive T cells. The receptors here all came from a human donor in good health. Some libraries in this study had Jurkat cell RNA spiked in.

The J gene is TRBJ2-1, the V gene TRBV6-2 or TRBV6-3; TRBD1 matches 8 bases. With 2 bases clipped from V and 6 bases from J, the junction kept 6 bases outside the gene matches. The CDR3 loop spans 15 amino acids. Germline values: CDR1 MNHEY, CDR2 SVGEGT. The CDR3 nucleotides are TGTGCCAGCAGTTACGGCAGGGGGCTTGGCAATGAGCAGTTCTTC. This translates into CASSYGRGLGNEQFF.

Concerning this clonotype itself: A much larger clonotype is one base distant, so this may be a read error. The chain joins TRBV7-9 to TRBJ2-3, with D perhaps TRBD2 (6 bases). CDR3 size: 15 residues. The germline CDR1 and CDR2 sequences are SEHNR and FQNEAQ (reference sequence). In DNA form, the CDR3 reads TGTGCCAGCAGCTTATTTGGCGGGGTCACAGTTACGCAGTATTTT. This gives the protein CASSLFGGVTVTQYF. The whole variable domain, remainder taken from reference TRBV7-9 and TRBJ2-3, is DTGVSQNPRHKITKRGQNVTFRCDPISEHNRLYWYRQTLGQGPEFLTYFQNEAQLEKSRLLSDRFSAERPKGSFSTLEIQRTEQGDSAMYLCASSLFGGVTVTQYFGPGTRLTVL.

This clonotype was seen many times. V usage is TRBV27 and J usage is TRBJ2-1; no firm D call. Germline V gene lookup returns CDR1 MNHEY and CDR2 SMNVEV (reference sequence). Deletions cut 5 bases from V and 5 bases from J, with 7 bases between. This CDR3 is built from 12 residues. The CDR3 sequence is CASSPPDNEQFF. CDR3 DNA sequence: TGTGCCAGCAGTCCCCCCGACAATGAGCAGTTCTTC.

This clonotype was counted many times. This chain links TRBV6-2 or TRBV6-3 with TRBJ1-1; the match to TRBD1 covers 10 bases. V lost 5 bases and J lost 5; bases outside the gene matches: 5. Germline V gene sequence: CDR1 MNHEY, CDR2 SVGEGT. The CDR3 totals 14 residues. The CDR3 here is CASSTWTGGTEAFF. In nucleotides, the CDR3 is TGTGCCAGCAGTACCTGGACAGGGGGGACTGAAGCTTTCTTT.

There are many counts of this clonotype. The chain links TRBV7-9 to TRBJ2-7; no clear D gene. Trimming pared 5 bases from V and 0 bases from J, leaving 11 bases between. CDR1 is SEHNR and CDR2 is FQNEAQ in the germline V gene (reference sequence). The length of the CDR3 is 14 residues. The CDR3 DNA is TGTGCCAGCAGCCCTGACCAGAGCTCCTACGAGCAGTACTTC. Translation: CASSPDQSSYEQYF.

As concerns this clonotype: One base away lies a much larger clone, so this may be a sequencing read error. The chain joins TRBV29-1 to TRBJ2-3; maybe TRBD2 (5 bases). This CDR3 spans 15 amino acids. V lost 2 bases and J lost 2, with 14 bases in between. Germline-derived CDR1 and CDR2 are SQVTM and ANQGSEA. In DNA form, the CDR3 reads TGCAGCGTTGAAAGGACTGGCGACTACACAGATACGCAGTATTTT. Its translation is CSVERTGDYTDTQYF.

This clonotype was seen a few times. J is TRBJ1-5 and V is TRBV6-2 or TRBV6-3, with D maybe TRBD1 (6 bases). V was pared by 0 bases and J by 0 bases, with 18 bases between. Germline CDR1 MNHEY, CDR2 SVGEGT. This CDR3 region has 19 residues. CDR3 coding DNA: TGTGCCAGCAGTTACTCGATTGGGGCAGGGGTATATAGCAATCAGCCCCAGCATTTT. This encodes CASSYSIGAGVYSNQPQHF.

This clonotype was picked up a small number of times. This chain connects TRBV6-2 or TRBV6-3 to TRBJ1-5; TRBD1 agrees at 7 bases. The junction had 6 bases not matched to a gene; V was cut back by 4 bases and J by 6 bases. Germline CDR1 is MNHEY and CDR2 is SVGEGT. The CDR3 length is 14 residues. The CDR3 DNA follows: TGTGCCAGCAGTTTACAGGGGTTTGCTCAGCCCCAGCATTTT. This sequence encodes CASSLQGFAQPQHF.

Only a few counts were recorded for this clonotype. One end of the junction fails to match germline, which may point to a read error. V and J are TRBV4-1 and TRBJ1-1; D unclear. There are 13 residues in the CDR3. Germline V gene lookup returns CDR1 MGHRA and CDR2 YSYEKL. As DNA, the CDR3 is TGCGCCGGCAGCCAAGAATTGAACACTGAAGCTTTCTTT. Protein: CAGSQELNTEAFF.

This clonotype was detected only a few times. This chain connects TRBV5-6 to TRBJ2-3, with D unresolved. The ends were cut back, 0 bases at V and 0 bases at J, with 8 bases in the middle. CDR1 and CDR2 (germline): SGHDT, YYEEEE. The CDR3 consists of 15 residues. DNA of the CDR3: TGTGCCAGCAGCTTGGCAGGCCTGAGCACAGATACGCAGTATTTT. Its protein product is CASSLAGLSTDTQYF.

This chain connects TRBV30 to TRBJ2-3; 9 bases match TRBD2. Trimming removed 1 base from V and 1 base from J; junction bases left unmatched: 3. Germline V lookup: CDR1 GTSNPN, CDR2 SVGIG (reference sequence). This CDR3 region has 15 residues. Here the CDR3 reads CAWSGEREGTDTQYF. CDR3 coding DNA: TGTGCCTGGAGTGGTGAGCGGGAGGGCACAGATACGCAGTATTTT.

Concerning this clonotype itself: Lacking the conserved final phenylalanine or tryptophan, this CDR3 likely reflects a read error. The chain couples TRBV19 to TRBJ2-2, with D uncertain. There are 15 residues in the CDR3. Germline assignment: CDR1 LNHDA and CDR2 SQIVND (reference sequence). The DNA of the CDR3 is TGTGCCAGTGGTCCGGCTCAGATGAACTCCGGGGAGCTGTTTTCT. As protein: CASGPAQMNSGELFS.

This clonotype has only a few counts. The V call is TRBV13, the J call TRBJ2-2; D remains ambiguous. CDR1 is PRHDT and CDR2 is FYEKMQ in the germline V gene (reference sequence). The CDR3 loop spans 15 amino acids. Deletions cut 1 base from V and 5 bases from J, with 11 bases between. Written as DNA, the CDR3 is TGTGCCAGCAGCTTAGTTGGACGGGCAACCGGGGAGCTGTTTTTT. Translation gives CASSLVGRATGELFF.

In its sample, this clonotype was seen a few times. The chain links TRBV7-9 to TRBJ2-3; D might be TRBD1 or TRBD2, each matching 5 bases. The V end was cut by 5 bases, the J end by 5 bases, with 17 bases between. Germline V gene sequence: CDR1 SEHNR, CDR2 FQNEAQ (reference sequence). The CDR3 runs to 15 residues. In DNA form, the CDR3 reads TGTGCCAGCAGCCTCTCTCCCGGGGCCCAAGATACGCAGTATTTT. Translating gives CASSLSPGAQDTQYF. Full variable domain (rest looked up from reference TRBV7-9 and TRBJ2-3): DTGVSQNPRHKITKRGQNVTFRCDPISEHNRLYWYRQTLGQGPEFLTYFQNEAQLEKSRLLSDRFSAERPKGSFSTLEIQRTEQGDSAMYLCASSLSPGAQDTQYFGPGTRLTVL.

The chain is built from TRBV7-9 and TRBJ1-5; tentative D call: TRBD1 (5 bases). The CDR3 extends over 13 amino acids. In germline, CDR1 is SEHNR, CDR2 FQNEAQ (reference sequence). V shed 5 bases and J shed 5 bases, with 10 bases lying between them. The CDR3: CASSSDSYQPQHF. The CDR3 coding sequence is TGTGCCAGCAGCAGTGACAGTTATCAGCCCCAGCATTTT.